Listed below are T cell receptor beta chains from one sample, sequenced in a study of CD8 T cells in ankylosing spondylitis. MiXCR was run by TCRdb on the 5' RACE reads, yielding one entry per CDR3 protein. Here the sample spans over 75,000 distinct CDR3 sequences, 8.5% to 9% being singletons. The sequenced sample was blood, either unsorted or a sorted T cell fraction (not recorded which). The source is a male donor with ankylosing spondylitis or in good health (not recorded which). The CDR3 runs from the conserved cysteine through the conserved F or W. The D gene is left open where the match is weak. Where a row states a size, it is once, few, many or the class of an expanded clone; other rows omit it.

TRBJ1-2,many,TRBD1,TRBV20-1,16,TGCAGTGCTAAGGCACAGGGGGACCGCTCTAACTATGGCTACACCTTC,CSAKAQGDRSNYGYTF
TRBJ2-1,few,-,TRBV21-1,15,TGTGCCGCCCGGGACAGGGGGCGCGTGAACGATGAGCAGTTCTTC,CAARDRGRVNDEQFF
TRBJ2-3,many,TRBD2,TRBV29-1,13,TGCAGCGTTGAGGCTAGCGGTACAGATACGCAGTATTTT,CSVEASGTDTQYF
TRBJ2-3,-,TRBD2,TRBV7-9,15,TGTGCCAGCAGCAAAATGGGACTATCCACAGATACGCAGTATTTT,CASSKMGLSTDTQYF
TRBJ2-7,many,TRBD2,TRBV7-2,14,TGTGCCAGCAGCTTAGGGCTAGCGGGTCTCGAGCAGTACTTC,CASSLGLAGLEQYF
TRBJ2-1,few,-,TRBV24-1,15,TGTGCCACCAGTGATGGGGACATCTCCTACAATGAGCAGTTCTTC,CATSDGDISYNEQFF
TRBJ2-5,many,-,TRBV6-1,14,TGTGCCAGCAGTGCCATCGCGGGCACGGAGACCCAGTACTTC,CASSAIAGTETQYF
TRBJ2-3,many,TRBD1,TRBV6-5,14,TGTGCCAGCAGTTACGGGACAGAACCCCATACGCAGTATTTT,CASSYGTEPHTQYF
TRBJ2-7,many,TRBD2,TRBV29-1,13,TGCAGCGTCGGGGGGGGGGACTCCTACGAGCAGTACTTC,CSVGGGDSYEQYF
TRBJ2-7,many,-,TRBV29-1,11,TGCAGCGTTGTCCTGTCCTACGAGCAGTACTTC,CSVVLSYEQYF
TRBJ1-2,many,-,TRBV15,12,TGTGCCACCTGGGGATTATGGTATGGCTACACCTTC,CATWGLWYGYTF
TRBJ2-7,many,TRBD2,TRBV9,15,TGTGCCAGCAGCGCTAGCGGGGGGAACTCCTACGAGCAGTACTTC,CASSASGGNSYEQYF
TRBJ2-1,many,-,TRBV5-1,13,TGCGCCAGCAGCTTGGGTATAGACAATGAGCAGTTCTTC,CASSLGIDNEQFF
TRBJ2-7,many,TRBD1,TRBV29-1,13,TGCAGCGTTGAACTGACAGGGGCGGGGGAGCAGTACTTC,CSVELTGAGEQYF
TRBJ1-5,many,-,TRBV20-1,14,TGCAGTGCTGCCCGAGGGCCTGTTGTTCAGCCCCAGCATTTT,CSAARGPVVQPQHF